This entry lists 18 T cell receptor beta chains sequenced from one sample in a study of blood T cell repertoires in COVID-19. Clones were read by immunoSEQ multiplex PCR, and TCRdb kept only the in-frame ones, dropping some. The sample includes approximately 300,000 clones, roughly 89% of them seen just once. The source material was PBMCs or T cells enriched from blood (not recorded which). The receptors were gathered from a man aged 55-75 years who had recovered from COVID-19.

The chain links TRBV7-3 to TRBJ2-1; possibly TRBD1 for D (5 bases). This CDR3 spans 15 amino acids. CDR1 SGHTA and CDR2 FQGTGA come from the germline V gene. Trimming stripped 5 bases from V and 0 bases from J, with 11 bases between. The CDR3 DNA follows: TGTGCCAGCAGCACCCGACAGAGCTCCTACAATGAGCAGTTCTTC. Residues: CASSTRQSSYNEQFF.

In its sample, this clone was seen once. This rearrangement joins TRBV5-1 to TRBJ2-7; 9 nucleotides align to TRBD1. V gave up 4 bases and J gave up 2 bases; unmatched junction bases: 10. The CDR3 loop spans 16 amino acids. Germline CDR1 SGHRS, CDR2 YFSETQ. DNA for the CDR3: TGCGCCAGCAGCCAGGATCCGGGACAGGGCGCCTACGAGCAGTACTTC. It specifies CASSQDPGQGAYEQYF.

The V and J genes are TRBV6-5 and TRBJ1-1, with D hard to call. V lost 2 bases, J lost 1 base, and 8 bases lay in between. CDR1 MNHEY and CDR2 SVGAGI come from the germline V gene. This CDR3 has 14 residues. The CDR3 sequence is CASSYIEENTEAFF. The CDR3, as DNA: TGTGCCAGCAGTTACATTGAGGAGAACACTGAAGCTTTCTTT.

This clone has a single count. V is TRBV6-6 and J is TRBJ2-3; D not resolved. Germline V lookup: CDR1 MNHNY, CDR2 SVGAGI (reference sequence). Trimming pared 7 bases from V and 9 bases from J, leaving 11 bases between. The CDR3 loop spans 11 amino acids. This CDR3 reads CASTPSTTQYF. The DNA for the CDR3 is TGTGCCAGCACTCCGTCGACAACGCAGTATTTT.

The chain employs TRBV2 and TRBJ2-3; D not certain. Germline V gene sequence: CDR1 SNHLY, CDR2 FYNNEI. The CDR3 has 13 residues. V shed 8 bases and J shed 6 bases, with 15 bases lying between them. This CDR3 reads CASGLFVSDTQYF. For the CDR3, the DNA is TGTGCCAGCGGCCTTTTTGTTTCGGATACGCAGTATTTT.

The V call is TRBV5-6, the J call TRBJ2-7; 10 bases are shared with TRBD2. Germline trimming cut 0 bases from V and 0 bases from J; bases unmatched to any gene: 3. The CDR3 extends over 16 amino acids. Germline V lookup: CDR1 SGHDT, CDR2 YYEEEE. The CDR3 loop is CASSLGLAGPSYEQYF. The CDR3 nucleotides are TGTGCCAGCAGCTTGGGACTAGCGGGCCCCTCCTACGAGCAGTACTTC.

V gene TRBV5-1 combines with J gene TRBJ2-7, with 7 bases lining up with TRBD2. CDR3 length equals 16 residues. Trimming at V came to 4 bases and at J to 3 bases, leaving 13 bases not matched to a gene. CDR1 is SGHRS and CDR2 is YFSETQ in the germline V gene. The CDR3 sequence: CASSPGEGGGSYEQYF. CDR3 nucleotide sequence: TGCGCCAGCAGCCCGGGGGAGGGCGGGGGAAGCTACGAGCAGTACTTC.

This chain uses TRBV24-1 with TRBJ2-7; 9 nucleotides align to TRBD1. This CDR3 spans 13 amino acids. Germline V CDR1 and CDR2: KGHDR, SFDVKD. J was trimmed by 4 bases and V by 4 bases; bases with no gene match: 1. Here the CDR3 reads CATSETGGYEQYF. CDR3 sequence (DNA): TGTGCCACCAGTGAGACAGGGGGGTACGAGCAGTACTTC.

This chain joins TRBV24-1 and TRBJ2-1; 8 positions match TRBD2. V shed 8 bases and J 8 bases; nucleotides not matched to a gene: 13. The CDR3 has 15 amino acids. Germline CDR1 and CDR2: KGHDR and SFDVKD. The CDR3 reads CATNRRGGAIYEQFF. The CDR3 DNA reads TGTGCCACCAACAGACGGGGGGGCGCGATCTATGAGCAGTTCTTC.

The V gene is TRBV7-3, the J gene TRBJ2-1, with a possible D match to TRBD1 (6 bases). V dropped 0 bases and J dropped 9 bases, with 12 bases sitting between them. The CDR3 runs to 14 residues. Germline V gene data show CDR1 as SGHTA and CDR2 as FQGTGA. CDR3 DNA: TGTGCCAGCAGCTTAACACAGGGTGAGGGTGAGCAGTTCTTC. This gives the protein CASSLTQGEGEQFF.

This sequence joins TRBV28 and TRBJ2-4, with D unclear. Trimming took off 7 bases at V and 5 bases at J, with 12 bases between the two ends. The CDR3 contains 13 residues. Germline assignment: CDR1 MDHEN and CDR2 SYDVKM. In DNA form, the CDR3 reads TGTGCCAGCATCTCAGGTTTGCAAAACATTCAGTACTTC. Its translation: CASISGLQNIQYF.

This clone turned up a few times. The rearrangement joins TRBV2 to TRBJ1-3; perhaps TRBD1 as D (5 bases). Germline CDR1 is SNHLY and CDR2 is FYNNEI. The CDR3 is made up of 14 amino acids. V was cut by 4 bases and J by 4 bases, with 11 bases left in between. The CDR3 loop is CASSAGFSGNTIYF. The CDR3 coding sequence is TGTGCCAGCAGTGCAGGGTTCAGCGGAAACACCATATATTTT.

CDR3 sequence (DNA): TGTGCCAGCAGCTTAATTGAGAAGCTAGCGGGTACCGGGGAGCTGTTTTTT. Protein product: CASSLIEKLAGTGELFF. The chain uses TRBV5-5 and TRBJ2-2; 8 nucleotides agree with TRBD2. The germline gives CDR1 SGHKS, CDR2 YYEKEE (reference sequence). The CDR3 is 17 amino acids. The V gene end was trimmed by 2 bases and the J gene end by 5 bases; junction bases not matched to a gene: 11.

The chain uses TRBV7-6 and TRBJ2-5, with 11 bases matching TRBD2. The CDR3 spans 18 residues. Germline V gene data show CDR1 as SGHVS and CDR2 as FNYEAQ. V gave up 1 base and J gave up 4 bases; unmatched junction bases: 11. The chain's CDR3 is CASSLGGVSGRAGETQYF. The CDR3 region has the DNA TGTGCCAGCAGCTTAGGTGGCGTTAGCGGGAGGGCCGGAGAGACCCAGTACTTC.

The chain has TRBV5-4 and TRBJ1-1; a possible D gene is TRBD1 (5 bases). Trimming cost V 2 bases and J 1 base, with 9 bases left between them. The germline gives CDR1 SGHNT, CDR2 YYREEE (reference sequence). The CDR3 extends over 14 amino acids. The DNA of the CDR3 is TGTGCCAGCAGCTTTAGGAGGGGGAACACTGAAGCTTTCTTT. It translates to CASSFRRGNTEAFF.

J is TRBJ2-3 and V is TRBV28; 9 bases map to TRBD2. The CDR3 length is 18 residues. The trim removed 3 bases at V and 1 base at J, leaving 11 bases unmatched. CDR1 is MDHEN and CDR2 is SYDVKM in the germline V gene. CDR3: CASSFMRGTSKGTDTQYF. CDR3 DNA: TGTGCCAGCAGTTTTATGCGGGGGACTAGCAAGGGCACAGATACGCAGTATTTT.

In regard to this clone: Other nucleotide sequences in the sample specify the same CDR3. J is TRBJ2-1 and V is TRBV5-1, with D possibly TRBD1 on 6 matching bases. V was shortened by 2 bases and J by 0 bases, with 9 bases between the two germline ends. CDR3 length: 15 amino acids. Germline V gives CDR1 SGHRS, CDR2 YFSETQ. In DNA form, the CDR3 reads TGCGCCAGCAGCTTAGGGACAAGCTCCTACAATGAGCAGTTCTTC. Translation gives CASSLGTSSYNEQFF.

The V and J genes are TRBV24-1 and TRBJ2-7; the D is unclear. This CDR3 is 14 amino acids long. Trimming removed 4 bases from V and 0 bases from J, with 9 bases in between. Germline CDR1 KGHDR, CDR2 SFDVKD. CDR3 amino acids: CATSEGSGSYEQYF. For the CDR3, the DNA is TGTGCCACCAGTGAGGGTTCGGGCTCCTACGAGCAGTACTTC.